The T cell receptor beta chain under discussion was sequenced for a study of early T cells in non-severe SARS-CoV-2 infection. In the study overall: Bulk RNA taken from unsorted whole blood was sequenced, leaving chains unpaired.

Study results and caveats: VDJdb matching favored anti-spike CD8 responses, missing private and CD4 specificities.

The length of the CDR3 is 14 residues. J gave up 5 bases and V 7 bases, and 9 bases lay outside the gene matches. The germline CDR1 and CDR2 sequences are KGHDR and SFDVKD. Each cDNA molecule carried a unique molecular identifier. MiXCR, applied by TCRdb to the 5' RACE reads, yields one record per CDR3 protein. This table has tens of thousands of distinct CDR3 sequences, approximately 9.5% appearing once. As to this clonotype: Antigen: not known.

Material for sequencing was whole blood. This receptor was obtained from an adult who was a healthcare worker with PCR-confirmed SARS-CoV-2 infection or an uninfected control (not recorded which). The chain recombines TRBV24-1 with TRBJ2-5; 7 positions match TRBD2. CDR3 nucleotides: TGTGCCACCAGCCGCGGGGGAGGTGTGGAGACCCAGTACTTC. Translating it yields CATSRGGGVETQYF.